This paragraph reports one T cell receptor beta chain. Its cognate antigen is unknown. The PCR was carried out with 60 Vbeta primers and 13 Jbeta primers. Clones were sequenced by immunoSEQ multiplex PCR, and TCRdb holds only the in-frame ones, with some missing. The table records approximately 120,000 clones, around 79% of them present only once. Per the germline V gene, CDR1 is LGHNA and CDR2 is YSLEER. The CDR3 consists of 13 residues. V was pared by 0 bases and J by 5 bases, with 5 bases between. The record originates from a study of cytomegalovirus exposure and HLA in healthy donors. Study results and caveats: The investigators catalogued 164 TCR beta chains as cytomegalovirus-associated. V- and J-gene trimming in TCR beta was tied to a missense DCLRE1C variant by an analysis performed later.

The source material was PBMCs. The genes are TRBV4-3 and TRBJ2-1; D ambiguous. The origin of this receptor is a woman between 40 and 55 years old in good health and CMV-seronegative. The CDR3 loop reads CASSQEHDNEQFF. The CDR3 DNA is TGCGCCAGCAGCCAAGAACACGACAATGAGCAGTTCTTC.